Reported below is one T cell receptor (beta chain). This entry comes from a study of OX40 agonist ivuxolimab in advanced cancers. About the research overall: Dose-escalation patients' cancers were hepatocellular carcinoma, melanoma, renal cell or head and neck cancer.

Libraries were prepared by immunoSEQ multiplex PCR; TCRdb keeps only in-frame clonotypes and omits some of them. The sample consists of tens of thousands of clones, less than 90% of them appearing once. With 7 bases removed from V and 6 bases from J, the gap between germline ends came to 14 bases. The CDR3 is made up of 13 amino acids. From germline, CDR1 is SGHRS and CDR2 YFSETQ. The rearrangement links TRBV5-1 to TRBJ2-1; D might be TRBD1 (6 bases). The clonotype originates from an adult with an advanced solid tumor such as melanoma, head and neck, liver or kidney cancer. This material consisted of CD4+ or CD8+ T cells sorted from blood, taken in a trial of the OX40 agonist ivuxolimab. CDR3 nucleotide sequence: TGCGCCAGCTGGGACAATGTGCGCAATGAGCAGTTCTTC. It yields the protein CASWDNVRNEQFF.